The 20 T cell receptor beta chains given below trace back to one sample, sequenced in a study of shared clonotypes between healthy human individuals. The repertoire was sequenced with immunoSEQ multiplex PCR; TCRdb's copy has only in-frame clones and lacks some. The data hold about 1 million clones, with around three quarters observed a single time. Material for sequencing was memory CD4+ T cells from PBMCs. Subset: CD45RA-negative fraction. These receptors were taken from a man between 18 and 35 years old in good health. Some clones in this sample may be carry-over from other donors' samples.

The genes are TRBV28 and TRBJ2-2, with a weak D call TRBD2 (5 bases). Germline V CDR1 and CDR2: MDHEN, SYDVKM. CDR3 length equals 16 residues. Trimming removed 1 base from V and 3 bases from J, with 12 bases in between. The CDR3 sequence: CASSLYLKGDTGELFF. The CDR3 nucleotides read TGTGCCAGCAGTTTATATCTGAAGGGAGACACCGGGGAGCTGTTTTTT.

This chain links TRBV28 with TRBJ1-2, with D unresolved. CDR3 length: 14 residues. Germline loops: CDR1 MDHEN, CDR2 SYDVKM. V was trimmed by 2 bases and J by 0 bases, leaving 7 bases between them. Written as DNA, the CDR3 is TGTGCCAGCAGTTTACCAAGGGCTAACTATGGCTACACCTTC. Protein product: CASSLPRANYGYTF.

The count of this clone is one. For the CDR3, the DNA is TGTGCCAGCAGCTCTCCCCCCGGGACAGGGTGGGACACTGAAGCTTTCTTT. Translated: CASSSPPGTGWDTEAFF. V and J are TRBV11-2 and TRBJ1-1; 9 bases map to TRBD1. Germline V gene data show CDR1 as SGHAT and CDR2 as FQNNGV. This CDR3 is built from 17 residues. The V and J ends lost 4 bases and 3 bases, in that order; junction bases with no gene match: 12.

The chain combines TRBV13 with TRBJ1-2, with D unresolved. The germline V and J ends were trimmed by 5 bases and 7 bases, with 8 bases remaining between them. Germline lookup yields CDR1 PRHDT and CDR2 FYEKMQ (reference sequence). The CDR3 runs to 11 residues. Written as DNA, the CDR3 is TGTGCCAGCAGCCGCAGGACTGGCTACACCTTC. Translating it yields CASSRRTGYTF.

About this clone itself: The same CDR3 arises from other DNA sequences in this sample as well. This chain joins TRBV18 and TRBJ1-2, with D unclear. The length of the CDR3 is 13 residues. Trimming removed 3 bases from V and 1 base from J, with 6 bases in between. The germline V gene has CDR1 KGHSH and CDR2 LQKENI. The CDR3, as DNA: TGTGCCAGCTCACCCACGGATAACTATGGCTACACCTTC. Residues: CASSPTDNYGYTF. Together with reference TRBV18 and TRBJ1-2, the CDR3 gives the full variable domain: NAGVMQNPRHLVRRRGQEARLRCSPMKGHSHVYWYRQLPEEGLKFMVYLQKENIIDESGMPKERFSAEFPKEGPSILRIQQVVRGDSAAYFCASSPTDNYGYTFGSGTRLTVV.

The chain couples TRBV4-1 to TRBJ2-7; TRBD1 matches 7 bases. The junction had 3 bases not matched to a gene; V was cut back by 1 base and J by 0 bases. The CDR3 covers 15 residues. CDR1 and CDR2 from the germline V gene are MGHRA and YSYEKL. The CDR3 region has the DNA TGCGCCAGCAGCCAAGGACAGGGCTACTCCTACGAGCAGTACTTC. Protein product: CASSQGQGYSYEQYF.

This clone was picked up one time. CDR3 in amino acids: CASSPEQGPYEQYF. In nucleotides, the CDR3 is TGTGCCAGCTCACCAGAACAGGGGCCTTACGAGCAGTACTTC. This chain uses TRBV18 with TRBJ2-7; TRBD1 aligns across 7 bases. The CDR3 totals 14 residues. The J segment lost 4 bases and the V segment lost 2 bases, leaving 5 bases of the junction unmatched. Per germline, CDR1 KGHSH and CDR2 LQKENI.

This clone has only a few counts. CDR3: CASSSIQGRGRETQYF. The CDR3 DNA reads as TGTGCCAGCAGCTCGATACAGGGGAGGGGGCGAGAGACCCAGTACTTC. The rearrangement joins TRBV11-2 to TRBJ2-5; D is perhaps TRBD1 or TRBD2 (7 bases each). CDR1 and CDR2 from the germline V gene are SGHAT and FQNNGV. This CDR3 contains 16 residues. Trimming took 4 bases from V and 4 from J, leaving 19 bases between them.

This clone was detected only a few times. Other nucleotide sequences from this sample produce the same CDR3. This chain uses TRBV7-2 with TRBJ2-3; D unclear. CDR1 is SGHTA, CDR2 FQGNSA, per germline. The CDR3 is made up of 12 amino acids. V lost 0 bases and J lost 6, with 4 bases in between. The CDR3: CASSLARDTQYF. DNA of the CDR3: TGTGCCAGCAGCTTAGCGCGGGATACGCAGTATTTT.

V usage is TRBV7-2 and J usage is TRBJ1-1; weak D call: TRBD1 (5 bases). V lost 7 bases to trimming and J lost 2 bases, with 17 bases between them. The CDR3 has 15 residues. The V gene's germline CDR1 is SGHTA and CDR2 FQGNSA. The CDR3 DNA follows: TGTGCCAGCATCCCCAGAACAGGACTAAACACTGAAGCTTTCTTT. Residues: CASIPRTGLNTEAFF.

In DNA, the CDR3 is TGTGCCAGCAGCCTCCCGGGGCTAGCGGGAGGAGAGACCCAGTACTTC. It codes for CASSLPGLAGGETQYF. The chain recombines TRBV28 with TRBJ2-5; 11 positions match TRBD2. This CDR3 has 16 residues. The germline gives CDR1 MDHEN, CDR2 SYDVKM. With 6 bases clipped from V and 4 bases from J, the junction kept 10 bases outside the gene matches. Together with reference TRBV28 and TRBJ2-5, the CDR3 gives the full variable domain: DVKVTQSSRYLVKRTGEKVFLECVQDMDHENMFWYRQDPGLGLRLIYFSYDVKMKEKGDIPEGYSVSREKKERFSLILESASTNQTSMYLCASSLPGLAGGETQYFGPGTRLLVL.

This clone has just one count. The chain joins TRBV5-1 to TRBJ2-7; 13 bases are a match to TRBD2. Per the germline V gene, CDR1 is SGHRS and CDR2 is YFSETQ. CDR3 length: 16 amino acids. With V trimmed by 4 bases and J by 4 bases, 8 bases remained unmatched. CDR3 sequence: CASSGGLAGPSYEQYF. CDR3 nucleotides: TGCGCCAGCAGCGGGGGACTAGCGGGACCATCTTACGAGCAGTACTTC.

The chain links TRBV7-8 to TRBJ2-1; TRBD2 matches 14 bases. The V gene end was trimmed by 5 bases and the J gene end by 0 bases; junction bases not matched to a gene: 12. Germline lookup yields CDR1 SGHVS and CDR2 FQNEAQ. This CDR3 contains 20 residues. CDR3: CASSPRLAGGKRSSYNEQFF. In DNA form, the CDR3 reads TGTGCCAGCAGCCCCCGACTAGCGGGAGGGAAACGCAGCTCCTACAATGAGCAGTTCTTC.

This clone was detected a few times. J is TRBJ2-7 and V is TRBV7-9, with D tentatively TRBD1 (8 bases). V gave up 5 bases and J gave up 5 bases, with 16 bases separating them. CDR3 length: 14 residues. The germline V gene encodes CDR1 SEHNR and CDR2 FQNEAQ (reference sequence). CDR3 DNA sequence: TGTGCCAGCAGCCTCCGGACAGGGAGGGACGAGCAGTACTTC. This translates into CASSLRTGRDEQYF.

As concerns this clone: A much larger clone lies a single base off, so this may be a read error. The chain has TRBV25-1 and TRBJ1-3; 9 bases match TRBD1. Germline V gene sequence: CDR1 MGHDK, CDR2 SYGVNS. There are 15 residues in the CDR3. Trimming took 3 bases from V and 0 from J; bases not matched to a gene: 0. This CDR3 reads CASSEGQGSGNTIYF. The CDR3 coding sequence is TGTGCCAGCAGTGAGGGACAGGGCTCTGGAAACACCATATATTTT.

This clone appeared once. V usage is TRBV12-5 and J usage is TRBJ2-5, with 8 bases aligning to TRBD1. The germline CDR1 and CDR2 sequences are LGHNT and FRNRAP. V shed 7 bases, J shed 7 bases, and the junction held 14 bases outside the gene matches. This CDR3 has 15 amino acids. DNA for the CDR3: TGTGCTAGTGCCTCGACAGGGGCCCAGGCGAGGACCCAGTACTTC. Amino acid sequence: CASASTGAQARTQYF.

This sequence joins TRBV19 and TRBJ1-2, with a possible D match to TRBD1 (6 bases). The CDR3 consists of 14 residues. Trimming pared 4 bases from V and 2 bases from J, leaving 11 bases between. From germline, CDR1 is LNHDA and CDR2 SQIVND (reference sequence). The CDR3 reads CASSRTTGNYGYTF. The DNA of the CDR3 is TGTGCCAGTAGTAGAACGACAGGAAACTATGGCTACACCTTC.

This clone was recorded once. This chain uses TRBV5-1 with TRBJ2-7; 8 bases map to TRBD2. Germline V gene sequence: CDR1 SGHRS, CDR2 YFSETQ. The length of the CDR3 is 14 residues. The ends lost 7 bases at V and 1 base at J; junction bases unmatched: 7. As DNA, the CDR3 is TGCGCCAGCCGGGTGACTAGCGATTCCTACGAGCAGTACTTC. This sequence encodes CASRVTSDSYEQYF.

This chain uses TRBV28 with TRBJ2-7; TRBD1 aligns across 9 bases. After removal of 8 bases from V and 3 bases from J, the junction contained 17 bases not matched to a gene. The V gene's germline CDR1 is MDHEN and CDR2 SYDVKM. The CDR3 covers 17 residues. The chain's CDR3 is CASCPLLGQGSIYEQYF. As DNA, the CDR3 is TGTGCCAGCTGCCCCCTCTTGGGACAGGGATCAATCTACGAGCAGTACTTC.

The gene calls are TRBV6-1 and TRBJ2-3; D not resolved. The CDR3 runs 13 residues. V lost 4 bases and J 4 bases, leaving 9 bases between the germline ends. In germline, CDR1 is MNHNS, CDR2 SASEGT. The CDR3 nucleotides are TGTGCCAGCAGTGGCCTATTTTCAGATACGCAGTATTTT. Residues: CASSGLFSDTQYF.